Reported below is one T cell receptor (beta chain). For sorted subsets, approximately 200 ng DNA per replicate equaled 33,000 or so T cell genomes. Assay: immunoSEQ multiplex PCR; the TCRdb copy retains only in-frame clones and omits some. The sample lists roughly 1,600,000 clones, roughly 98.5% seen once, with roughly 0.35% in the top ten. The data were obtained in a study of shared clonotypes between healthy human individuals. Study information: Three plates each covered CD4 naive and memory; CD8 naive two, CD8 memory one.

Sequenced sample: naive CD4+ T cells sorted from blood. Sample subset: CD45RA+ positively selected. This receptor was taken from a man aged 25 to 45 in good health.

Here the CDR3 DNA reads TGTGCCAGCAGTGACGCCGGGACTAGTGGAGATACGCAGTATTTT. Its translation: CASSDAGTSGDTQYF. This chain uses TRBV6-4 with TRBJ2-3; the match to TRBD2 covers 8 bases. The CDR3 loop spans 15 amino acids. Germline V gives CDR1 MRHNA, CDR2 SNTAGT. J gave up 5 bases and V 2 bases, and 6 bases lay outside the gene matches.